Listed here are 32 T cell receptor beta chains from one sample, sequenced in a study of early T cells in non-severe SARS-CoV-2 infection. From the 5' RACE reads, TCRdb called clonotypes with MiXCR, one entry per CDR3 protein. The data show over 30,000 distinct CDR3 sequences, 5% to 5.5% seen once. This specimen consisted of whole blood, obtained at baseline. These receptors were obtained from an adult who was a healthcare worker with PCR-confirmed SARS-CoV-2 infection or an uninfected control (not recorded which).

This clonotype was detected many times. The CDR3 nucleotides read TGTGCCAGCAGTTTATCTCGAGCTGCCGAGCAGTACTTC. It encodes CASSLSRAAEQYF. The rearrangement links TRBV27 to TRBJ2-7, with D unresolved. The V and J ends lost 0 bases and 6 bases respectively, with 9 bases between them. Germline loops: CDR1 MNHEY, CDR2 SMNVEV (reference sequence). CDR3 size: 13 residues.

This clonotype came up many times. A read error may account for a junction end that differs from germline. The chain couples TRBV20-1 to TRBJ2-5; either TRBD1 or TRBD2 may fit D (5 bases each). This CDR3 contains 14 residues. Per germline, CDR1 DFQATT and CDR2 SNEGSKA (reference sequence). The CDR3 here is CSAPPAGAQGTQYF. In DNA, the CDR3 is TGCAGTGCTCCCCCCGCCGGGGCCCAAGGGACCCAGTACTTC.

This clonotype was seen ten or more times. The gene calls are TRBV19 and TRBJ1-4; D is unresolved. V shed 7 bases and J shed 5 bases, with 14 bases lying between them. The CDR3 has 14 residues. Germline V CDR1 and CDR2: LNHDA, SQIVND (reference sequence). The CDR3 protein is CASNPSVRNEKLFF. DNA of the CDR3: TGTGCCAGTAATCCCTCGGTTAGAAATGAAAAACTGTTTTTT. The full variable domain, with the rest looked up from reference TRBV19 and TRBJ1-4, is DGGITQSPKYLFRKEGQNVTLSCEQNLNHDAMYWYRQDPGQGLRLIYYSQIVNDFQKGDIAEGYSVSREKKESFPLTVTSAQKNPTAFYLCASNPSVRNEKLFFGSGTQLSVL.

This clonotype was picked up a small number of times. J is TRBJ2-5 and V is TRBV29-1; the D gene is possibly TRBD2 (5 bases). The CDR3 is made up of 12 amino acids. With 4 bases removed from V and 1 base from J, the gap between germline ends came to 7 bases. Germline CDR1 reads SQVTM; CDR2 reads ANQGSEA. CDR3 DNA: TGCAGCGTTGCGACTACCCAAGAGACCCAGTACTTC. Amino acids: CSVATTQETQYF.

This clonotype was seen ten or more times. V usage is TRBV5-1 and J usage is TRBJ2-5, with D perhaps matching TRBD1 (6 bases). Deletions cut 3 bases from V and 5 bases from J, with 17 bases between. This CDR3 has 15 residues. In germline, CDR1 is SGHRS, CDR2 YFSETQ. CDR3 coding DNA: TGCGCCAGCAGCTCCGGGACAAGGCCCGACGAGACCCAGTACTTC. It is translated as CASSSGTRPDETQYF.

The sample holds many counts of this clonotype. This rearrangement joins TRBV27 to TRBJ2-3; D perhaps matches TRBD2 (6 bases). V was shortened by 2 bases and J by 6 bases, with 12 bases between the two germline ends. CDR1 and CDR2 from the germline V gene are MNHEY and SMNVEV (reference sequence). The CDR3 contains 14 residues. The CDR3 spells CASSLAGTMDTQYF. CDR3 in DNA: TGTGCCAGCAGTTTAGCGGGAACCATGGATACGCAGTATTTT.

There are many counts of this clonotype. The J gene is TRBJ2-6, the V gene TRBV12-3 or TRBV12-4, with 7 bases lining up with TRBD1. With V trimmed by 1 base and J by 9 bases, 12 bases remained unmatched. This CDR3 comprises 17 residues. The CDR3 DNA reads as TGTGCCAGCAGTTTAGGACAGGGCTTCGGAACCCGCAACGTCCTGACTTTC. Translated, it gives CASSLGQGFGTRNVLTF.

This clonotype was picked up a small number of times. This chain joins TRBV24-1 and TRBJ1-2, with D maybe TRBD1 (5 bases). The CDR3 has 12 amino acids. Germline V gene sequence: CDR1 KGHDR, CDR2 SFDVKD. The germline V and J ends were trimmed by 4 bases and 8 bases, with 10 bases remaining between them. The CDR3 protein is CATSDWGDGYTF. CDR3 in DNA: TGTGCCACCAGTGACTGGGGGGACGGCTACACCTTC.

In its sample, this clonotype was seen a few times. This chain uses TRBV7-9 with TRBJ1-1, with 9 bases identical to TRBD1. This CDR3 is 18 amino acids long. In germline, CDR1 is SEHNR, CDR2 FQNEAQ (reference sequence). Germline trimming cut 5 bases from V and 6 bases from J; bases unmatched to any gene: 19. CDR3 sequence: CASSSNRGPVNGFPEAFF. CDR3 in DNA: TGTGCCAGCAGCAGCAACAGGGGGCCGGTAAATGGTTTCCCTGAAGCTTTCTTT.

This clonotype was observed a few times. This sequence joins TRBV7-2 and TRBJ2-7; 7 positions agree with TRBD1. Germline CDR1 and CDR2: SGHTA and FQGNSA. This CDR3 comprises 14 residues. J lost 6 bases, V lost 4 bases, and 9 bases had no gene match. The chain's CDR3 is CASSSATGVGEQYV. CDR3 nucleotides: TGTGCCAGCAGCTCCGCAACAGGGGTCGGCGAGCAGTACGTC.

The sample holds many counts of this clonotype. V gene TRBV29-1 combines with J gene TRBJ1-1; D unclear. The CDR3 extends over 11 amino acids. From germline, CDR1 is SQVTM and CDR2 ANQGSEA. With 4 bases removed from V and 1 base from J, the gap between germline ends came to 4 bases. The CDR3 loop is CSVAANTEAFF. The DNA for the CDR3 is TGCAGCGTTGCGGCGAACACTGAAGCTTTCTTT.

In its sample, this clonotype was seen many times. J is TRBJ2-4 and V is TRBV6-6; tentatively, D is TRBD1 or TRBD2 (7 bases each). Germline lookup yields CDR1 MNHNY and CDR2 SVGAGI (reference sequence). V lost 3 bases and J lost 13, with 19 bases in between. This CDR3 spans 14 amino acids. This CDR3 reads CASSYSWDSGTQYF. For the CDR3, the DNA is TGTGCCAGCAGTTATTCTTGGGACAGCGGGACGCAGTACTTC.

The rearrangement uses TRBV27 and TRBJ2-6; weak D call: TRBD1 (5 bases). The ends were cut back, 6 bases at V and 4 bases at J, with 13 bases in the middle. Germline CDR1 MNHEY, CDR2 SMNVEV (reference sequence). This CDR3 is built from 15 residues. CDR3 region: CASRLGDVGANVLTF. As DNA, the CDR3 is TGTGCCAGCAGATTAGGGGATGTCGGGGCCAACGTCCTGACTTTC.

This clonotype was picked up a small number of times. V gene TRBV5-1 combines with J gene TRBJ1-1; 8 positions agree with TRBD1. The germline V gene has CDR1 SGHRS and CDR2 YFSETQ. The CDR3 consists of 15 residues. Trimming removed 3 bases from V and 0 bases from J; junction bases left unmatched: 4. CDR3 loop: CASSYGQGMNTEAFF. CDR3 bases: TGCGCCAGCAGCTACGGACAGGGCATGAACACTGAAGCTTTCTTT. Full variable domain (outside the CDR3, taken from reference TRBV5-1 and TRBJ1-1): KAGVTQTPRYLIKTRGQQVTLSCSPISGHRSVSWYQQTPGQGLQFLFEYFSETQRNKGNFPGRFSGRQFSNSRSEMNVSTLELGDSALYLCASSYGQGMNTEAFFGQGTRLTVV.

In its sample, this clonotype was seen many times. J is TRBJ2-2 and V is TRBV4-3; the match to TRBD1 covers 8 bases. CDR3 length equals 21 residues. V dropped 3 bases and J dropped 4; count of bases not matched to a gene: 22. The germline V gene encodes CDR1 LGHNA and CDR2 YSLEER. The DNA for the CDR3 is TGCGCCAGCAGCCACTCAGCTCAATGGACAGGGTTGGTTTCGCGCACCGGGGAGCTGTTTTTT. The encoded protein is CASSHSAQWTGLVSRTGELFF.

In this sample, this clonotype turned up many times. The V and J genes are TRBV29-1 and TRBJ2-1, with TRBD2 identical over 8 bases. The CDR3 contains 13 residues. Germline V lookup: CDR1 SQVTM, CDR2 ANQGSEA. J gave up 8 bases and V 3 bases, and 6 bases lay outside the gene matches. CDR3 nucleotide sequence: TGCAGCGTTGACGGGACTAGGGGCGATGAGCAGTTCTTC. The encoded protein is CSVDGTRGDEQFF.

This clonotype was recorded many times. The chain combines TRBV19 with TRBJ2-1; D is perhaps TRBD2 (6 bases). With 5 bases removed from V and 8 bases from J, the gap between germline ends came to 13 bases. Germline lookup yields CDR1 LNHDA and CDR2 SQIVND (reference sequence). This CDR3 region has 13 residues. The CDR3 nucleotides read TGTGCCAGTAGTTTATGGGACTCCGATGAGCAGTTCTTC. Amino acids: CASSLWDSDEQFF.

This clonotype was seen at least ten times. The CDR3 loop reads CASSPHRAVSTEAFF. The CDR3 nucleotides read TGTGCCAGCAGTCCCCACAGGGCAGTTAGCACTGAAGCTTTCTTT. The gene calls are TRBV27 and TRBJ1-1; possibly TRBD1 for D (6 bases). The CDR3 sequence is 15 residues long. V lost 5 bases to trimming and J lost 4 bases, with 17 bases between them. From germline, CDR1 is MNHEY and CDR2 SMNVEV (reference sequence).

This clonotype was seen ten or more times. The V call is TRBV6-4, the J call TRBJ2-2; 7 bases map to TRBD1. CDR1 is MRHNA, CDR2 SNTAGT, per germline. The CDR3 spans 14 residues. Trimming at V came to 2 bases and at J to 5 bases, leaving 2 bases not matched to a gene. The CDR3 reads CASSDTDRTGELFF. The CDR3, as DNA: TGTGCCAGCAGTGACACGGACAGGACCGGGGAGCTGTTTTTT.

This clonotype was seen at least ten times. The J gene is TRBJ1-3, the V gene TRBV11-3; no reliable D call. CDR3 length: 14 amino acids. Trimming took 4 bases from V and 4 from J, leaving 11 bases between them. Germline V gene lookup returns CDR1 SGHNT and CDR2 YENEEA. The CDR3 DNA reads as TGTGCCAGCAGCTCCGGGCTCTCCGGAAACACCATATATTTT. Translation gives CASSSGLSGNTIYF.

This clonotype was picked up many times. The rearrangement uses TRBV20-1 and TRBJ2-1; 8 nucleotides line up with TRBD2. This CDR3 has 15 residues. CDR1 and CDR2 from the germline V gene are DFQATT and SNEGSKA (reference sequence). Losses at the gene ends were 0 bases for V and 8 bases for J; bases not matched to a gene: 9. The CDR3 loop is CSARDPLAGTYEQFF. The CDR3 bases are TGCAGTGCTAGAGATCCCTTAGCGGGAACCTATGAGCAGTTCTTC.

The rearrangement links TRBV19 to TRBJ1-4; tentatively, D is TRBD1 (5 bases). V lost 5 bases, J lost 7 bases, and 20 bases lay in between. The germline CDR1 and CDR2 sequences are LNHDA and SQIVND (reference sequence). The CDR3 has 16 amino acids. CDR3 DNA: TGTGCCAGTAGTGCCGGGACCGCTCATATAGGTGAAAAACTGTTTTTT. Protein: CASSAGTAHIGEKLFF.

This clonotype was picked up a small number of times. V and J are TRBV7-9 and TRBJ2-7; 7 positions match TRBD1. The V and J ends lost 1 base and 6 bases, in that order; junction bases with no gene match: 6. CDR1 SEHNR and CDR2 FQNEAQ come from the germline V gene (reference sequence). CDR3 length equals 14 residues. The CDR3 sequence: CASSLVGDRAEQYV. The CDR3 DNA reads TGTGCCAGCAGCTTAGTTGGCGACAGGGCCGAGCAGTACGTC.

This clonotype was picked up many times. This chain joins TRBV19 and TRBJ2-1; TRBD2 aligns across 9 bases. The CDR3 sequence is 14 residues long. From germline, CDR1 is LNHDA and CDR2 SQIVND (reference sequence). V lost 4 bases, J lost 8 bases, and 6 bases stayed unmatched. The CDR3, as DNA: TGTGCCAGTAGTAGCGGGAGGGCCCAGGATGAGCAGTTCTTC. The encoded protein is CASSSGRAQDEQFF.

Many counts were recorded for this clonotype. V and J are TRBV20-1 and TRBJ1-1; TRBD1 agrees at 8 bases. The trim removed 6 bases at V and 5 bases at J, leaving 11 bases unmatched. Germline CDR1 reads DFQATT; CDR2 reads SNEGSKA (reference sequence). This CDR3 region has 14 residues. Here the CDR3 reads CSARTGRGGTEAFF. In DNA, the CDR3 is TGCAGTGCCCGGACAGGGAGGGGTGGAACTGAAGCTTTCTTT.

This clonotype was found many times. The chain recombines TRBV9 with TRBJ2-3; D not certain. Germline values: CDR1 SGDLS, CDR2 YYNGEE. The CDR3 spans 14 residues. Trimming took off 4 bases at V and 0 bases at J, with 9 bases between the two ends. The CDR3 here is CASSTRPSTDTQYF. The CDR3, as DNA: TGTGCCAGCAGCACCAGACCTAGCACAGATACGCAGTATTTT.

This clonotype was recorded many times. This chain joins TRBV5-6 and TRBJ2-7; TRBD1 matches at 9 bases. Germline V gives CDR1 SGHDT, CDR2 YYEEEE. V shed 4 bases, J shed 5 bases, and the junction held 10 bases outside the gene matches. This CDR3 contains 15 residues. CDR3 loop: CASSLRSGTGNEQYF. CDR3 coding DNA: TGTGCCAGCAGCCTGCGTTCCGGGACAGGGAACGAGCAGTACTTC.

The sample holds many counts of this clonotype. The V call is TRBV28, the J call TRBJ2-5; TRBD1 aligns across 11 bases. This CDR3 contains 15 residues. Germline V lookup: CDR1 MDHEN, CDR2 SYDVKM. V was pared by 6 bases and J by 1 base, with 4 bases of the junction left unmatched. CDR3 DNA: TGTGCCAGCAGCCCCGGGACAGGGGGCCAAGAGACCCAGTACTTC. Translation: CASSPGTGGQETQYF.

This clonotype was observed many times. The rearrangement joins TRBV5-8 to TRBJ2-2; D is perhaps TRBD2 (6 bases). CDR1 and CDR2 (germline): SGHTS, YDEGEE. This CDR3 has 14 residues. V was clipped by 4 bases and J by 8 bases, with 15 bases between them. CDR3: CASSPSGLRGELFF. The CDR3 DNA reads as TGTGCCAGCAGCCCCAGCGGGTTACGGGGGGAGCTGTTTTTT.

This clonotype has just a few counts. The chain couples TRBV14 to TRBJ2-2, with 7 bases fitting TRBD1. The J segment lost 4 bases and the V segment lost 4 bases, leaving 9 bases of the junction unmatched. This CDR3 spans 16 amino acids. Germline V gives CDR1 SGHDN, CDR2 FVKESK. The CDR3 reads CASSRKTGLGTGELFF. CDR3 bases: TGTGCCAGCAGCCGGAAGACAGGGTTGGGCACCGGGGAGCTGTTTTTT.

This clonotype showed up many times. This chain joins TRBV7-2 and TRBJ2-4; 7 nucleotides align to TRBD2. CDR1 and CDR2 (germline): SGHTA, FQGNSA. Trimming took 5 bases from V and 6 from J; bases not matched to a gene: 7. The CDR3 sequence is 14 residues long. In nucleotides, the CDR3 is TGTGCCAGCAGCCGGGCGGGAGCGGGAAACATTCAGTACTTC. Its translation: CASSRAGAGNIQYF. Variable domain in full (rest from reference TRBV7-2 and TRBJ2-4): GAGVSQSPSNKVTEKGKDVELRCDPISGHTALYWYRQSLGQGLEFLIYFQGNSAPDKSGLPSDRFSAERTGGSVSTLTIQRTQQEDSAVYLCASSRAGAGNIQYFGAGTRLSVL.

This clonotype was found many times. The CDR3 protein is CASSAYEQYF. The CDR3 coding sequence is TGTGCCAGCAGTGCCTACGAGCAGTACTTC. This rearrangement joins TRBV28 to TRBJ2-7; D gene uncertain. V was cut by 5 bases and J by 2 bases, with 1 base left in between. Germline V gene data show CDR1 as MDHEN and CDR2 as SYDVKM. The CDR3 is 10 residues long.